A single sample is the source of the 10 T cell receptor beta chains below, sequenced in a study of post-analysis software for immune sequencing data. Study results and limitations: The study found TRBV5-6, TRBV5-1 and TRBV20-1 among four to six TRBV segments more frequent in patients than controls.

cDNA libraries of TCR beta carried unique molecular identifiers. Each CDR3 protein is one row after TCRdb ran MiXCR on the PCR reads. The top ten clones hold 9% to 14% of a sample with about 460,000 distinct CDR3 sequences, around 40% of them seen once. No antigens are known for them. The source material was blood. Receptors originate from a girl aged 5-17 years with multiple sclerosis.

The V and J genes are TRBV20-1 and TRBJ2-7; D ambiguous. The better agreement between TRBJ2-5 and the DNA end casts doubt on the J call. This CDR3 is built from 12 residues. The germline V gene encodes CDR1 DFQATT and CDR2 SNEGSKA (reference sequence). This chain's CDR3 is CSAPVSRETQYF. The CDR3 region has the DNA TGCAGTGCTCCGGTCTCCCGGGAGACCCAGTACTTC.

This clonotype was seen once. The gene calls are TRBV5-1 and TRBJ2-7, with D hard to call. The V and J ends lost 1 base and 6 bases respectively, with 17 bases between them. The CDR3 loop spans 15 amino acids. CDR1 and CDR2 from the germline V gene are SGHRS and YFSETQ. The CDR3 is CASSLLEVPGLEQYF. In nucleotides, the CDR3 is TGCGCCAGCAGCTTGTTAGAGGTTCCCGGGCTCGAGCAGTACTTC.

Worth noting for this clonotype: Mismatch with germline at one junction end may stem from a read error. V is TRBV6-4 and J is TRBJ2-5, with 8 bases aligning to TRBD1. Germline-derived CDR1 and CDR2 are MRHNA and SNTAGT. The CDR3 has 15 residues. The CDR3 is CASSDQAGGAETRYF. CDR3 coding DNA: TGTGCCAGCAGTGACCAGGCAGGGGGCGCGGAGACCCGGTACTTC.

This clonotype has a handful of counts. The chain couples TRBV18 to TRBJ2-3, with 10 bases matching TRBD2. V trimming: 3 bases; J trimming: 2 bases; junction bases outside the gene matches: 5. The CDR3 length is 16 residues. Germline CDR1 KGHSH, CDR2 LQKENI. The CDR3 DNA sequence: TGTGCCAGCTCACCGGGACTAGCGAGACCCACAGATACGCAGTATTTT. Protein: CASSPGLARPTDTQYF.

The gene calls are TRBV24-1 and TRBJ2-3; tentative D call: TRBD2 (6 bases). V lost 0 bases to trimming and J lost 2 bases, with 11 bases between them. The V gene's germline CDR1 is KGHDR and CDR2 SFDVKD. CDR3 length: 16 amino acids. The DNA for the CDR3 is TGTGCCACCAGTGATTTGCGGAGGGTACCCACAGATACGCAGTATTTT. Protein product: CATSDLRRVPTDTQYF.

This clonotype was recorded many times. A single base separates this from a much larger clone, so it may be a read error. V gene TRBV12-3 or TRBV12-4 combines with J gene TRBJ2-5, with D uncertain. V lost 3 bases, J lost 5 bases, and 4 bases lay in between. The CDR3 covers 11 residues. The CDR3 sequence: CASSFAETQYF. The CDR3 nucleotides read TGTGCCAGCAGTTTCGCGGAGACCCAGTACTTC.

The rearrangement uses TRBV18 and TRBJ2-1; D is uncertain. Trimming removed 2 bases at V and 7 bases at J, with 3 bases between. The CDR3 has 11 residues. From germline, CDR1 is KGHSH and CDR2 LQKENI. The CDR3 loop is CASSPVNEQFF. CDR3 in DNA: TGTGCCAGCTCACCAGTAAATGAGCAGTTCTTC. Filled out from reference TRBV18 and TRBJ2-1, the complete variable domain reads NAGVMQNPRHLVRRRGQEARLRCSPMKGHSHVYWYRQLPEEGLKFMVYLQKENIIDESGMPKERFSAEFPKEGPSILRIQQVVRGDSAAYFCASSPVNEQFFGPGTRLTVL.

The table lists this clonotype with a few counts. The chain is built from TRBV5-1 and TRBJ2-7; D is ambiguous. Trimming took off 2 bases at V and 1 base at J, with 13 bases between the two ends. Germline lookup yields CDR1 SGHRS and CDR2 YFSETQ. The CDR3 is 15 amino acids. The CDR3 here is CASSLMPVPSYEQYF. The CDR3 nucleotides read TGCGCCAGCAGCTTAATGCCAGTTCCATCCTACGAGCAGTACTTC.

This chain connects TRBV20-1 to TRBJ2-5; D uncertain. Trimming took off 5 bases at V and 1 base at J, with 2 bases between the two ends. This CDR3 has 10 amino acids. The V gene's germline CDR1 is DFQATT and CDR2 SNEGSKA (reference sequence). The CDR3 nucleotides are TGCAGTGCTCCCCAAGAGACCCAGTACTTC. This encodes CSAPQETQYF.

This sequence joins TRBV7-3 and TRBJ2-1; 8 nucleotides match TRBD2. This CDR3 contains 16 residues. V was pared by 4 bases and J by 6 bases, with 11 bases of the junction left unmatched. Germline V gene sequence: CDR1 SGHTA, CDR2 FQGTGA. This CDR3 reads CASSSAGGARPNEQFF. CDR3 nucleotides: TGTGCCAGCAGCTCCGCGGGGGGCGCTAGGCCCAATGAGCAGTTCTTC.